Sequencing of this T cell receptor beta chain was carried out in a study of cytomegalovirus exposure and HLA in healthy donors. V gave up 1 base and J gave up 9 bases, with 10 bases separating them. This CDR3 spans 13 amino acids. CDR1 and CDR2 from the germline V gene are SSHAT and FNYEAQ (reference sequence). Among the roughly 120 subjects of the validation cohort, separate from the approximately 670-subject first cohort, were the donors. Overall study results and limits: In the approximately 130 validation repertoires, a later analysis found that first-cohort TCR clusters tended to co-occur. Overall, around 160 TCR beta chains were annotated as cytomegalovirus-associated. In vitro data verified a few CMV-associated chains as specific for CMV antigens.

Profiled with immunoSEQ multiplex PCR; TCRdb holds only in-frame clones, not every one. The sample shows roughly 200,000 clones, approximately 89% of them seen only once. This clone was counted a single time. No antigen is known for it. The source is a man aged 30 to 39 in good health and CMV-seropositive. The chain couples TRBV7-7 to TRBJ2-1; D remains unclear. The material sequenced was PBMCs. The CDR3 sequence: CASSLGEKREQFF. CDR3 coding DNA: TGTGCCAGCAGCTTAGGGGAAAAGCGTGAGCAGTTCTTC.